This T cell receptor beta chain was identified in a study of CD8+ T cells in alopecia areata listed by TCRdb under 2018. At the level of the whole study: Treated patients were enrolled in an open-label pilot trial of oral tofacitinib at 5 to 10 mg twice daily for moderate-to-severe alopecia areata. Tofacitinib was given for 6 to 18 months, followed by 6 months of follow-up off drug to assess delayed response and recurrence. High-throughput TCRbeta sequencing was used to examine T cell clonal expansion in alopecia areata in both the C3H/HeJ mouse model and human patients. Human TCRbeta sequencing covered scalp tissue and sorted CD4+ and CD8+ peripheral blood T cells from patchy and totalis/universalis alopecia areata patients and healthy controls. Biopsies were taken from tofacitinib-treated patients at baseline and at 4 and 24 weeks of treatment, and a later scalp biopsy was taken in several of the tofacitinib-treated patients. Scalp clonality was compared across normal scalp (n=4), patchy alopecia areata scalp (n=8), and alopecia totalis/universalis scalp (n=8). RNA came from the PAXgene miRNA kit for fixed scalp, the miRNeasy kit for PBMCs, and the RNeasy kit for mouse skin. TCRbeta CDR3 regions were amplified by immunoSEQ multiplex PCR using 35 Vbeta forward and 13 Jbeta reverse primers. The paper's findings and limits, for the study overall: Unlike mouse skin, which is dominated by gammadelta T cells, normal human skin has resident alphabeta T cells that are also sequenced, and this complicates analysis of the scalp TCR repertoire. Compared with mice, TCR sequences shared between patients were less clear, possibly partly because of HLA diversity across the patient population. Higher clonality and more expanded CD8+ clones were observed in lesional scalp than in normal scalp, particularly in alopecia totalis/universalis, a finding suggestive of antigenic drive.

The CDR3 goes from the cysteine to the phenylalanine over 15 residues. This entry keeps only the CDR3 DNA: 45 bases, framed from base 1. V ends up 7 bases short and J 5 bases short, with an unmatched junction base count of 12. Looking up the germline V gene yields CDR1 MNHEY and CDR2 SVGAGI. Preparation of the library involved the immunoSEQ multiplex PCR assay. For TCR sequencing, RNA was extracted from every sample and reverse transcribed into cDNA to serve as template. SuperScript III was used for first-strand cDNA synthesis, primed with a 2:1 mix of oligo-dT and random hexamers. Amplification bias was assessed with a synthetic immune receptor repertoire, and residual bias was removed computationally. The original methods were these. Raw reads were preprocessed to remove errors, and CDR3 was defined by IMGT conventions from the conserved cysteine to phenylalanine. Clonality was computed by normalizing Shannon entropy by log2 of the number of productive unique TCRs and subtracting the result from 1. Whether scalp clones were CD4 or CD8 was inferred by matching scalp TCRbeta sequences against CD4 and CD8 repertoires sorted from blood. TCRdb re-hosts the immuneACCESS table, in-frame sequences only. Its copies lack some clones; in the studies checked, an unresolved V gene accounts for under half of them, and the cause for the rest is not known. The V and J calls and clone size were taken over from that table, and D and trimming were inferred from the DNA. The sample profile shows fewer than 200,000 clones; around three fifths of them were found once. The ten largest account for roughly 14% of the sample.

Regarding this clone: Its target antigen remains unknown. No per-base quality is available; no much larger clone lies one base away.

The time point label here, explained by the study, means: baseline before oral tofacitinib. Lesional scalp punch biopsies and peripheral blood were obtained from alopecia areata patients. PBMCs were isolated by density centrifugation and stained for CD3, CD4 and CD8, after which CD4+ and CD8+ T cells were sorted on a FACSAria. The rearranged segments are TRBV6-5 and TRBJ2-5, with 8 central nucleotides matching TRBD2. The source is a human donor with alopecia areata. This sample comprised CD4+ T cells sorted from blood, obtained at week 0. The bases are TGTGCCAGCAAGGCGTCTAGCGGGCTATGGGAGACCCAGTACTTC. Its translation reads: CASKASSGLWETQYF.